This T cell receptor beta chain was recorded in a study of Ad26.COV2.S vaccination and SARS-CoV-2 variants. Overall study results and limits: Similar non-spike TCR breadth was observed in recipients of vaccine and of placebo. TCR breadth and depth estimates may have understated total T cell responses.

Documented treatment: 19 received Ad26.COV2.S at low or high dose, single or two shots; 5 received placebo; per-sample allocation not given. The samples date from day 63 after the first vaccine or placebo injection. The vaccine delivered Wuhan-strain SARS-CoV-2 spike through an Ad26 vector. Assay used: immunoSEQ multiplex PCR; TCRdb lists only in-frame clones, some missing. The repertoire has 500,000 or so clones, roughly 89% of them found once; the top ten carry approximately 2.5%. The V gene end was trimmed by 0 bases and the J gene end by 10 bases; junction bases not matched to a gene: 7. Looked up from germline, CDR1 is SGHAT and CDR2 is FQDESV (reference sequence). CDR3 length: 15 amino acids. Of note for this clone: Its antigen is as yet unknown.

This clonotype originated in a person between 18 and 59 years old who received the Ad26.COV2.S COVID-19 vaccine or a placebo. The gene calls are TRBV11-1 and TRBJ2-1; TRBD2 matches at 9 bases. The specimen was peripheral blood, collected in a trial of Ad26.COV2.S vaccine versus placebo. CDR3: CASSLALAGRREQFF. As DNA, the CDR3 is TGTGCCAGCAGCTTAGCTCTAGCGGGAAGACGGGAGCAGTTCTTC.